The 14 T cell receptor beta chains in this list originate from one sample, sequenced in a study of T-cell reconstitution after alpha-beta-depleted transplantation in children. Unique molecular identifiers were used to barcode this TCRbeta library. In TCRdb, the PCR reads were re-called with MiXCR into one record per CDR3 protein. There are 130,000 to 150,000 distinct CDR3 sequences in the sample; around 8.8% occur only once, and less than 20% lies in the top ten. The sequencing used PBMCs, mostly from graft donor cells, collected 180 days after TCRalphabeta/CD19-depleted stem cell transplant. The receptors come from a female patient aged 2-15 years who had a stem cell transplant for congenital amegakaryocytic thrombocytopenia, so the T cells may come from the graft donor.

The chain employs TRBV7-9 and TRBJ2-1; D perhaps matches TRBD2 (6 bases). Per germline, CDR1 SEHNR and CDR2 FQNEAQ (reference sequence). CDR3 length equals 16 residues. Between the trimmed V and J ends, which lost 1 base and 2 bases, there was a span of 12 bases. CDR3 sequence reads: CASSLVGGSAYNEQFF. The CDR3 DNA reads as TGTGCCAGCAGCTTAGTTGGGGGGTCAGCCTACAATGAGCAGTTCTTC.

This clonotype was detected ten times or more. V gene TRBV20-1 combines with J gene TRBJ2-3; 10 bases map to TRBD2. The CDR3 is 15 amino acids. The J segment lost 6 bases and the V segment lost 1 base, leaving 7 bases of the junction unmatched. The germline V gene has CDR1 DFQATT and CDR2 SNEGSKA (reference sequence). CDR3 DNA: TGCAGTGCTAGAGTCAGCGGGAGGGCCGCGGATACGCAGTATTTT. The encoded protein is CSARVSGRAADTQYF.

This clonotype occurred a few times. The chain couples TRBV9 to TRBJ2-3; unclear D gene. V was cut by 0 bases and J by 3 bases, with 5 bases left in between. The length of the CDR3 is 13 residues. Germline V gene data show CDR1 as SGDLS and CDR2 as YYNGEE. The CDR3 here is CASSVGRTDTQYF. The CDR3 region has the DNA TGTGCCAGCAGCGTAGGCAGAACAGATACGCAGTATTTT.

CDR3 region: CASSQVVGSPPHEQYF. The CDR3 DNA reads as TGTGCCAGCAGCCAAGTAGTCGGGAGCCCACCCCACGAGCAGTACTTC. This chain joins TRBV3-1 and TRBJ2-7; D might be TRBD2 (6 bases). The germline V and J ends were trimmed by 1 base and 5 bases, with 18 bases remaining between them. Germline-derived CDR1 and CDR2 are LGHDT and YNNKEL (reference sequence). The length of the CDR3 is 16 residues.

This clonotype was seen ten or more times. The rearrangement joins TRBV10-3 to TRBJ2-1; TRBD1 aligns across 7 bases. V was clipped by 4 bases and J by 4 bases; unmatched bases: 7. Germline-derived CDR1 and CDR2 are ENHRY and SYGVKD. This CDR3 is built from 15 residues. This chain's CDR3 is CAISVRQGTYNEQFF. CDR3 nucleotides: TGTGCCATCAGTGTTCGACAGGGCACGTACAATGAGCAGTTCTTC.

Many counts were recorded for this clonotype. The CDR3 reads CSARKGGGQETQYF. The CDR3, as DNA: TGCAGTGCTAGAAAGGGGGGGGGTCAAGAGACCCAGTACTTC. J is TRBJ2-5 and V is TRBV20-1; D perhaps matches TRBD2 (7 bases). Trimming removed 2 bases at V and 2 bases at J, with 12 bases between. The CDR3 has 14 residues. Germline loops: CDR1 DFQATT, CDR2 SNEGSKA (reference sequence).

This clonotype was found many times. The J gene is TRBJ2-7, the V gene TRBV20-1; 9 bases agree with TRBD2. V lost 3 bases and J lost 3; bases outside the gene matches: 6. The CDR3 totals 14 residues. Germline V gene data show CDR1 as DFQATT and CDR2 as SNEGSKA (reference sequence). The DNA for the CDR3 is TGCAGTGCTAGTGTAGCGGGAGAGGTCTACGAGCAGTACTTC. This codes for CSASVAGEVYEQYF.

This clonotype was seen many times. V and J are TRBV27 and TRBJ2-3; no definite D call. The length of the CDR3 is 13 residues. V was clipped by 0 bases and J by 7 bases, with 8 bases between them. Germline CDR1 reads MNHEY; CDR2 reads SMNVEV (reference sequence). In DNA, the CDR3 is TGTGCCAGCAGTTTATCACAGTTATATACGCAGTATTTT. Translated: CASSLSQLYTQYF.

This clonotype has ten or more counts. The chain joins TRBV20-1 to TRBJ2-3; TRBD2 aligns across 8 bases. Germline-derived CDR1 and CDR2 are DFQATT and SNEGSKA (reference sequence). CDR3 length: 14 amino acids. The V gene end was trimmed by 3 bases and the J gene end by 2 bases; junction bases not matched to a gene: 4. The chain's CDR3 is CSARGGLATDTQYF. Here the CDR3 DNA reads TGCAGTGCTAGGGGAGGACTAGCCACAGATACGCAGTATTTT.

With respect to this clonotype: A clone one base away is much larger, so this may be a read error. The CDR3 coding sequence is TGCAGCGTTGAGGAGGGCAGCCCAGATACGCAGTATTTT. Translating gives CSVEEGSPDTQYF. The chain employs TRBV29-1 and TRBJ2-3; possible D gene TRBD2, 6 bases. V lost 3 bases and J lost 4, with 11 bases in between. The germline CDR1 and CDR2 sequences are SQVTM and ANQGSEA. The CDR3 extends over 13 amino acids.

This clonotype was found many times. CDR3 loop: CSARYLNTQYF. For the CDR3, the DNA is TGCAGTGCTAGATATCTGAATACGCAGTATTTT. The chain couples TRBV20-1 to TRBJ2-3; D unclear. The CDR3 runs 11 residues. V gave up 2 bases and J gave up 7 bases, with 7 bases separating them. The germline V gene has CDR1 DFQATT and CDR2 SNEGSKA (reference sequence).

In this sample, this clonotype turned up many times. The chain is built from TRBV5-1 and TRBJ1-4; 11 bases agree with TRBD1. CDR1 is SGHRS, CDR2 YFSETQ, per germline. This CDR3 has 18 residues. Trimming removed 4 bases from V and 0 bases from J; junction bases left unmatched: 8. Written as DNA, the CDR3 is TGCGCCAGCAGCCGGGACAGGGGGACAGGGGCAACTAATGAAAAACTGTTTTTT. Its protein product is CASSRDRGTGATNEKLFF.

This clonotype was detected many times. V usage is TRBV27 and J usage is TRBJ1-5; D may be TRBD1 (6 bases). Germline loops: CDR1 MNHEY, CDR2 SMNVEV (reference sequence). This CDR3 has 15 residues. V lost 7 bases, J lost 6 bases, and 19 bases lay in between. The CDR3 DNA follows: TGTGCCAGCAAACTGCGGGGGCCGTCTAGTCAGCCCCAGCATTTT. As protein: CASKLRGPSSQPQHF.

This clonotype has just a few counts. The chain is built from TRBV20-1 and TRBJ1-1; 9 bases agree with TRBD1. Trimming removed 5 bases from V and 3 bases from J; junction bases left unmatched: 4. The CDR3 runs 13 residues. Germline V gene data show CDR1 as DFQATT and CDR2 as SNEGSKA (reference sequence). The CDR3: CSASQGADTEAFF. DNA for the CDR3: TGCAGTGCTTCACAGGGGGCCGACACTGAAGCTTTCTTT.